A selection of T cell receptor beta chains follows, all from one sample in a study of cytomegalovirus exposure and HLA in healthy donors. Only in-frame clones appear in the TCRdb table, and some are missing; sequencing was by immunoSEQ multiplex PCR. The sample holds under 200,000 clones, 91% seen once. The sequenced sample was PBMCs. The source is a woman aged 18-29 years in good health and CMV-seropositive. The CDR3 runs from the conserved cysteine through the conserved F or W. A D gene is named only where the DNA matches it firmly. Not every row has a clone size; where given, it reads once, few, many or a size class.

j_gene	d_gene	abundance	v_gene	CDR3nt	CDR3aa
TRBJ2-1	TRBD2	NA	TRBV7-3	TGTGCCAGTCGACTAGCGGGAGGGCACAATGAGCAGTTCTTC	CASRLAGGHNEQFF
TRBJ1-2	NA	NA	TRBV21-1	TGTGCCAGCAGCACAGGGGACCGAAATTATGGCTACACCTTC	CASSTGDRNYGYTF
TRBJ2-5	NA	once	TRBV4-1	TGCGCCAGCAGCCGAGTCCTTGGAGAGACCCAGTACTTC	CASSRVLGETQYF
TRBJ1-2	TRBD1	NA	TRBV28	TGTGCCAGCAGTTTATCAGGACAGGGGGCGCGTAACTATGGCTACACCTTC	CASSLSGQGARNYGYTF
TRBJ1-3	NA	NA	TRBV7-8	TGTGCCAGCAGCTCCGGGACACGCAAGAACACCATATATTTT	CASSSGTRKNTIYF
TRBJ2-2	TRBD2	few	TRBV4-1	TGCGCCAGCAGCCAAGACCTAGCGGCTTCGAACACCGGGGAGCTGTTTTTT	CASSQDLAASNTGELFF
TRBJ1-1	NA	NA	TRBV5-1	TGCGCCAGCAGCTGGGAGGGAGCGCGGAACACTGAAGCTTTCTTT	CASSWEGARNTEAFF
TRBJ2-1	NA	few	TRBV19	TGTGCCAGTAGTATAGATGGAGGGACGAAAGACGAGCAGTTCTTC	CASSIDGGTKDEQFF
TRBJ2-4	NA	NA	TRBV19	TGTGCCAGTAGCAATAGCGCGGCCAAAAACATTCAGTACTTC	CASSNSAAKNIQYF
TRBJ1-3	NA	NA	TRBV25-1	TGTGCCAGCAGTGTCGTATGCTCTGGAAACACCATATATTTT	CASSVVCSGNTIYF
TRBJ1-2	NA	NA	TRBV14	TGTGCCAGCAGCCAAGTACGTGGGAGTGGCTACACCTTC	CASSQVRGSGYTF
TRBJ2-5	NA	NA	TRBV4-2	TGTGCCAGCAGCCAAGAACACACCGGGACTCAACCCGCGAAGACCCAGTACTTC	CASSQEHTGTQPAKTQYF
TRBJ1-1	TRBD1	NA	TRBV14	TGTGCCAGCAGCCAACGACAGGGATCGAACACTGAAGCTTTCTTT	CASSQRQGSNTEAFF
TRBJ2-4	TRBD2	once	TRBV14	TGTGCCAGCAGCCCTACGTGTCGGGAGGGGGTAGCCAAAAACATTCAGTACTTC	CASSPTCREGVAKNIQYF
TRBJ1-1	NA	NA	TRBV19	TGTGCCAGTAGTTCGGCCGGTAAGGGGATTAGCACTGAAGCTTTCTTT	CASSSAGKGISTEAFF
TRBJ1-5	NA	NA	TRBV18	TGTGCCAGCTCACCACGCGCCGGACAGACTGCCCGATCAAATAGCAATCAGCCCCAGCATTTT	CASSPRAGQTARSNSNQPQHF
TRBJ1-3	NA	NA	TRBV18	TGTGCCAGCTCACCTTCGACAGGTTCTGGAAACACCATATATTTT	CASSPSTGSGNTIYF
TRBJ2-3	NA	NA	TRBV7-2	TGTGCCAGCAGCCTACGGGTGGGGGCGCTGGGGACAGATACGCAGTATTTT	CASSLRVGALGTDTQYF
TRBJ1-2	NA	NA	TRBV1	TGCACCAGCCCGTGTGCAGGGGCACCTCAGGGCTACACCTTC	CTSPCAGAPQGYTF
TRBJ2-1	NA	NA	TRBV10-1	TGCGCCAGCAGTGAGTATAGAGGGAACAATGAGCAGTTCTTC	CASSEYRGNNEQFF
TRBJ2-5	NA	NA	TRBV9	TGTGCCAGCAGCGTAGGAGGTGGTAGTGGCGAGACCCAGTACTTC	CASSVGGGSGETQYF
TRBJ1-1	NA	NA	TRBV6-5	TGTGCCAGCAGTTACTCCGCGGTTAACACTGAAGCTTTCTTT	CASSYSAVNTEAFF
TRBJ2-3	NA	NA	TRBV19	TGTGCCAGTAGGAAGGCGCGAGGGGATACGCAGTATTTT	CASRKARGDTQYF
TRBJ1-6	TRBD1	few	TRBV27	TGTGCCAGCAGCTCATGGGACAGGGGCAGATCACCCCTCCACTTT	CASSSWDRGRSPLHF
TRBJ2-3	NA	NA	TRBV13	TGTGCCAGCAGCTCGGATACGCAGTATTTT	CASSSDTQYF
TRBJ2-7	NA	NA	TRBV2	TGTGCCTCCCAGGGGCAGCGGACAGTTTCCTACGAGCAGTACTTC	CASQGQRTVSYEQYF
TRBJ2-7	TRBD1	once	TRBV7-6	TGTGCCAGCAGCTTAGCAAGTACAGGGGCCCAGTCCTACGAGCAGTACTTC	CASSLASTGAQSYEQYF
TRBJ2-3	TRBD2	NA	TRBV27	TGTGCCAGCAGACCGCACGCCTTAGCGGGAGGGCGCCACACCACAGATACGCAGTATTTT	CASRPHALAGGRHTTDTQYF
TRBJ1-2	TRBD1	NA	TRBV18	TGTGCCAGCTCAGCCGGACAGGGGTTAGATGGCTACACCTTC	CASSAGQGLDGYTF
TRBJ1-2	TRBD1	NA	TRBV5-4	TGTGCCAGCAGCTTCGCGGGGACAGGGGGCGCAGAAGGCTACACCTTC	CASSFAGTGGAEGYTF
TRBJ2-5	NA	NA	TRBV19	TGTGCCAGTAGTATGACACAAGAGACCCAGTACTTC	CASSMTQETQYF
TRBJ1-2	NA	NA	TRBV27	TGTGCCAGCAGTGGGAGTTCTAACTATGGCTACACCTTC	CASSGSSNYGYTF
TRBJ2-1	TRBD2	NA	TRBV27	TGTGCCAGCAGTTCTAGCGGGAGTTCCTACAATGAGCAGTTCTTC	CASSSSGSSYNEQFF
TRBJ1-5	NA	once	TRBV27	TGTGCCAGCAGTTTCTTCAATCAGCCCCAGCATTTT	CASSFFNQPQHF
TRBJ1-1	NA	NA	TRBV5-1	TGCGCCAGCAGCTTCGGGAGACATTGGAACACTGAAGCTTTCTTT	CASSFGRHWNTEAFF
TRBJ1-5	NA	NA	TRBV30	TGTGCCTGGAGCCCCAGGACAGTCTCTAGGAATCAGCCCCAGCATTTT	CAWSPRTVSRNQPQHF
TRBJ2-4	TRBD2	NA	TRBV28	TGTGCCAGCAGTTTACAAGGTAGCGGGATAACCAAAAACATTCAGTACTTC	CASSLQGSGITKNIQYF
TRBJ2-7	TRBD1	NA	TRBV10-3	TGTGCCATCAGTGAGTTAAGCGCGAGGACAGGGCGAAGCTACGAGCAGTACTTC	CAISELSARTGRSYEQYF
TRBJ2-1	NA	NA	TRBV27	TGTGCCAGCAGTCCGGGGGACGGTGTATACAATGAGCAGTTCTTC	CASSPGDGVYNEQFF
TRBJ1-1	TRBD1	NA	TRBV28	TGTGCCAGCAGTTTGACAGGGTGGCCTGAAGCTTTCTTT	CASSLTGWPEAFF
TRBJ1-2	TRBD1	NA	TRBV2	TGTGCCAGCAGTGAGCGCCGAGCCAGGACAGGGGTCGGATATGGCTACACCTTC	CASSERRARTGVGYGYTF
TRBJ1-2	TRBD1	NA	TRBV28	TGTGCCAGCAGTTTACCCCAGGGGGGAATCGTAAAGGGCTACACCTTC	CASSLPQGGIVKGYTF
TRBJ2-4	TRBD2	NA	TRBV5-6	TGTGCCAGCAGCTCGTACCTAGCGGGGGGAAACATTCAGTACTTC	CASSSYLAGGNIQYF
TRBJ2-7	TRBD2	NA	TRBV5-1	TGCGCCAGCAGTTACGGGACTAGCGGGGCCTACGAGCAGTACTTC	CASSYGTSGAYEQYF
TRBJ2-2	TRBD1	NA	TRBV4-1	TGCGCCAGCAGCCAAAACCCTACAGGGGCCACCGGGGAGCTGTTTTTT	CASSQNPTGATGELFF
TRBJ1-2	TRBD1	NA	TRBV5-4	TGTGCCAGCAGCTTCTCTCAGGGGGCGGCGAACTATGGCTACACCTTC	CASSFSQGAANYGYTF
TRBJ1-5	NA	NA	TRBV6-5	TGTGCCAGCAGTTACTCGGGCAGGGATCAGCCCCAGCATTTT	CASSYSGRDQPQHF
TRBJ2-7	TRBD2	NA	TRBV2	TGTGCCAGCAGTGAGGTAGCGGGGACAAGATCCGAGCAGTACTTC	CASSEVAGTRSEQYF
TRBJ2-3	NA	NA	TRBV7-2	TGTGCCAGCAGCTTATCAAAGAACGCGGTGCCAAATACGCAGTATTTT	CASSLSKNAVPNTQYF
TRBJ2-1	NA	NA	TRBV5-1	TGCGCCAGCAGCCCAAGAATACAGGGTGGCTACAATGAGCAGTTCTTC	CASSPRIQGGYNEQFF
TRBJ1-1	NA	NA	TRBV5-4	TGTGCCAGCAGCTTTCTAGGGGACACTGAAGCTTTCTTT	CASSFLGDTEAFF
TRBJ2-7	NA	NA	TRBV2	TGTGCCAGCAGTGCGGTCGGGGCCTACGAGCAGTACTTC	CASSAVGAYEQYF
TRBJ2-7	TRBD2	NA	TRBV2	TGTGCCAGCAATCGAGGCCTAGCGGGAGATGGGGAGCAGTACTTC	CASNRGLAGDGEQYF
TRBJ2-1	TRBD1	NA	TRBV7-8	TGTGCCAGCAGCTTAGACCGGACAGGGAGCTCCTACAATGAGCAGTTCTTC	CASSLDRTGSSYNEQFF